This T cell receptor (beta chain) was recorded in a study of OX40 agonist ivuxolimab in advanced cancers. About the study as a whole: The costimulatory receptor OX40 (CD134) was targeted by ivuxolimab, a fully human IgG2 agonistic monoclonal antibody. The paper reports the monotherapy dose-escalation portion (N of about 50 patients) of the phase I ivuxolimab trial. The dose-escalation cohort was roughly 87% male with a mean age of roughly 60 years, ranging from roughly 20 to 80. Prior anti-PD-1, anti-PD-L1 or anti-CTLA-4 therapy was permitted, and checkpoint inhibitors had been received by roughly two fifths of dose-escalation patients. Intravenous ivuxolimab was administered to patients every 2 weeks at six dose levels: 0.01, 0.1, 0.3, 1.5, 3 and 10 mg/kg. Among the approximately 50 dose-escalation patients, 19 had hepatocellular carcinoma, around 15 melanoma, 9 renal cell carcinoma and 9 head and neck cancer. Peripheral TCRbeta sequencing was intended to test whether TCR sequence diversity was altered and clonal T-cell expansion was caused by ivuxolimab. Three dose-escalation patients achieved partial responses, one with hepatocellular carcinoma and two with cutaneous melanoma.

Details on this clone: Its specific antigen is unknown. No qualities accompany the bases; no much larger clone lies one base away.

Study-wide conclusions, independent of this receptor: Low levels of normalized T-cell clonal expansion were also seen in some nonresponding patients. After ivuxolimab, more expanded clones were found on average in CD8+ T cells than in CD4+ T cells. At doses from 0.1 to 3.0 mg/kg, clonal expansion was seen in both CD4+ and CD8+ blood T cells between baseline and week 6. Which antigens the clonally expanded peripheral T cells were specific for was not determined. In partial responders in the 0.1-3.0 mg/kg groups, normalized peripheral clonal expansion was found to be among the lowest, especially among CD8+ T cells.

Genomic DNA was isolated from the sorted cells so that the TCRbeta CDR3 region could be sequenced. TCRbeta CDR3 regions were sequenced using the immunoSEQ Assay. The table was pulled from immuneACCESS by TCRdb, which kept in-frame rearrangements only. Such tables lose some clones; where checked, under half of the loss comes from unresolved V genes, and the rest has no known cause. Recorded for this sample are under 80,000 clones; 89% of them occurred a single time. The top ten constitute approximately 20% of the sample. Measured from the cysteine to the phenylalanine, the CDR3 is 17 residues long. Left in the record is the CDR3 DNA by itself, 51 bases read in frame from the first base. In the germline V gene (reference sequence), CDR1 corresponds to LNHNV and CDR2 to YYDKDF. At the junction V is shortened by 4 bases and J by 4 bases, with 20 bases in between. Patients with autoimmune disease history or receiving systemic immunosuppression were excluded from the trial. Peripheral blood for TCR sequencing was drawn from every dose cohort at baseline, at cycle 4 day 1 and at cycle 7 day 1. The samples were drawn from a first-in-human, open-label, multicenter phase I dose-escalation trial of ivuxolimab. Adults with locally advanced or metastatic melanoma, renal cell carcinoma, hepatocellular carcinoma or head and neck squamous cell carcinoma were enrolled in the trial. Before TCR sequencing, CD4+ and CD8+ T cells were separately sorted from peripheral blood.

Here the sequenced sample was CD4+ or CD8+ T cells sorted from blood, taken in a trial of the OX40 agonist ivuxolimab. The chain is encoded by TRBV15 joined to TRBJ2-1; TRBD2 is a possible D gene, resting on 6 matching bases. The receptor was derived from an adult with an advanced solid tumor such as melanoma, head and neck, liver or kidney cancer. For the CDR3, the sequence is CATSTPGGGLLYNEQFF. Here is the DNA: TGTGCCACCAGCACCCCAGGCGGAGGGCTCCTTTACAATGAGCAGTTCTTC.